The 23 T cell receptor beta chains below were found in one sample sequenced in a study of control samples from healthy donors and cancer patients. Assay: immunoSEQ multiplex PCR; the TCRdb copy retains only in-frame clones and omits some. The repertoire holds 120,000 or so clones, with 85% to 95% as singletons. The sample taken for sequencing was PBMCs. The source is a man aged 50 or older with head and neck cancer.

This clone was seen ten or more times. The rearrangement uses TRBV5-4 and TRBJ2-2; D is ambiguous. Germline assignment: CDR1 SGHNT and CDR2 YYREEE (reference sequence). Trimming pared 4 bases from V and 3 bases from J, leaving 16 bases between. This CDR3 region has 16 residues. CDR3 residues: CASSHGGPSHTGELFF. In DNA, the CDR3 is TGTGCCAGCAGCCATGGTGGGCCTTCCCACACCGGGGAGCTGTTTTTT.

V and J are TRBV11-2 and TRBJ1-1; 8 bases match TRBD1. From germline, CDR1 is SGHAT and CDR2 FQNNGV. Trimming at V came to 4 bases and at J to 5 bases, leaving 6 bases not matched to a gene. CDR3 size: 14 residues. The CDR3 region has the DNA TGTGCCAGCAGCTATCAGGGGGCGCCGACTGAAGCTTTCTTT. Its protein is CASSYQGAPTEAFF.

The chain links TRBV5-1 to TRBJ1-6; unclear D gene. CDR3 length equals 12 residues. The V and J ends lost 0 bases and 9 bases respectively, with 4 bases between them. The V gene's germline CDR1 is SGHRS and CDR2 YFSETQ. The CDR3 DNA reads as TGCGCCAGCAGCTTGGAAGCTTCACCCCTCCACTTT. Its protein is CASSLEASPLHF.

The chain carries TRBV7-2 and TRBJ1-1; 10 nucleotides line up with TRBD1. Germline values: CDR1 SGHTA, CDR2 FQGNSA. This CDR3 comprises 15 residues. J lost 5 bases, V lost 5 bases, and 8 bases had no gene match. CDR3 bases: TGTGCCAGCAGCAGCGACAGGGGGCGTTTTACTGAAGCTTTCTTT. Its translation: CASSSDRGRFTEAFF.

The chain is built from TRBV10-2 and TRBJ2-2; 7 bases match TRBD2. Germline lookup yields CDR1 WSHSY and CDR2 SAAADI. The CDR3 has 14 residues. After removal of 8 bases from V and 5 bases from J, the junction contained 8 bases not matched to a gene. The CDR3 is CASGGEFRTGELFF. CDR3 coding DNA: TGCGCCAGCGGGGGGGAGTTTCGTACCGGGGAGCTGTTTTTT.

The rearrangement joins TRBV30 to TRBJ1-6; 11 positions match TRBD1. This CDR3 comprises 19 residues. Germline values: CDR1 GTSNPN, CDR2 SVGIG (reference sequence). The junction had 10 bases not matched to a gene; V was cut back by 3 bases and J by 0 bases. For the CDR3, the DNA is TGTGCCTGGAGCTCCAGGGACAGGGGGACGAGCTCCTATAATTCACCCCTCCACTTT. It encodes CAWSSRDRGTSSYNSPLHF.

The chain uses TRBV20-1 and TRBJ2-7; no clear D gene. The CDR3 has 13 amino acids. The germline V gene has CDR1 DFQATT and CDR2 SNEGSKA (reference sequence). Trimming took off 3 bases at V and 6 bases at J, with 15 bases between the two ends. The CDR3 loop reads CSASSPSASEQYF. Written as DNA, the CDR3 is TGCAGTGCTAGTTCTCCGTCAGCCTCCGAGCAGTACTTC.

The CDR3 spells CASSQDQMLGLAKNIQYF. Written as DNA, the CDR3 is TGCGCCAGCAGCCAAGACCAGATGCTTGGGTTGGCCAAAAACATTCAGTACTTC. V is TRBV4-3 and J is TRBJ2-4; no clear D. Germline CDR1 reads LGHNA; CDR2 reads YSLEER. The CDR3 is made up of 18 amino acids. The V end lost 0 bases, the J end lost 1 base, and 16 bases lay between the germline ends.

This clone has just one count. This chain links TRBV5-1 with TRBJ2-5; TRBD1 aligns across 9 bases. This CDR3 comprises 15 residues. CDR1 is SGHRS, CDR2 YFSETQ, per germline. With 4 bases clipped from V and 6 bases from J, the junction kept 10 bases outside the gene matches. The CDR3 coding sequence is TGCGCCAGCAGCCCTTACCTACAGGGGGCGAAGACCCAGTACTTC. This encodes CASSPYLQGAKTQYF.

V and J are TRBV24-1 and TRBJ2-5, with D perhaps TRBD1 (5 bases). CDR1 is KGHDR and CDR2 is SFDVKD in the germline V gene. The ends were cut back, 3 bases at V and 5 bases at J, with 9 bases in the middle. The CDR3 covers 13 residues. CDR3 in amino acids: CATSDGADETQYF. CDR3 DNA sequence: TGTGCCACCAGTGATGGGGCCGACGAGACCCAGTACTTC.

The chain carries TRBV3-1 (or the pseudogene TRBV3-2) and TRBJ1-6; D uncertain. V was cut by 1 base and J by 7 bases, with 5 bases left in between. The CDR3 spans 13 residues. The germline CDR1 and CDR2 sequences are LGHDT and YNNKEL (reference sequence). DNA of the CDR3: TGTGCCAGCAGCCAAGTCGACAATTCACCCCTCCACTTT. Its translation is CASSQVDNSPLHF.

The V gene is TRBV6-1, the J gene TRBJ1-2; no definite D call. CDR1 is MNHNS, CDR2 SASEGT, per germline. The CDR3 totals 13 residues. Trimming took 2 bases from V and 4 from J, leaving 8 bases between them. The CDR3 reads CASSESESYGYTF. CDR3 DNA sequence: TGTGCCAGCAGTGAATCCGAATCCTATGGCTACACCTTC.

V gene TRBV5-1 combines with J gene TRBJ2-5; 7 positions agree with TRBD2. Trimming cost V 7 bases and J 4 bases; bases outside gene matches: 10. In germline, CDR1 is SGHRS, CDR2 YFSETQ. The CDR3 runs 14 residues. The chain's CDR3 is CASRGERFRETQYF. CDR3 DNA: TGCGCCAGCCGGGGGGAGCGGTTTCGAGAGACCCAGTACTTC. Full variable domain (missing parts from reference TRBV5-1 and TRBJ2-5): KAGVTQTPRYLIKTRGQQVTLSCSPISGHRSVSWYQQTPGQGLQFLFEYFSETQRNKGNFPGRFSGRQFSNSRSEMNVSTLELGDSALYLCASRGERFRETQYFGPGTRLLVL.

The CDR3 loop is CASSPPAGGLETQYF. The CDR3 DNA sequence: TGTGCCAGCAGCCCCCCGGCAGGGGGCTTGGAGACCCAGTACTTC. The J gene is TRBJ2-5, the V gene TRBV9; 8 bases fit TRBD1. Per the germline V gene, CDR1 is SGDLS and CDR2 is YYNGEE. J gave up 5 bases and V 4 bases, and 10 bases lay outside the gene matches. The CDR3 is 15 amino acids.

The J gene is TRBJ2-7, the V gene TRBV23-1, with TRBD1 matching 8 bases. TRBV23-1 belongs to the ORF category, with a function that is uncertain. V shed 4 bases and J 5 bases; nucleotides not matched to a gene: 13. The length of the CDR3 is 16 residues. CDR3 region: CASSRKPGQAFHEQYF. The CDR3 bases are TGCGCCAGCAGTCGTAAACCGGGACAGGCCTTCCACGAGCAGTACTTC.

The genes are TRBV30 and TRBJ1-4; 8 nucleotides agree with TRBD1. V was clipped by 2 bases and J by 7 bases; unmatched bases: 3. Germline CDR1 reads GTSNPN; CDR2 reads SVGIG (reference sequence). There are 13 residues in the CDR3. The CDR3 protein is CAWSQGAGEKLFF. DNA of the CDR3: TGTGCCTGGAGTCAGGGGGCAGGTGAAAAACTGTTTTTT.

Here the CDR3 reads CASSRTRTNEKLFF. The CDR3 bases are TGTGCCAGCTCGCGGACAAGAACTAATGAAAAACTGTTTTTT. The chain recombines TRBV18 with TRBJ1-4; maybe TRBD1 (5 bases). This CDR3 spans 14 amino acids. The V end lost 6 bases, the J end lost 1 base, and 9 bases lay between the germline ends. The germline CDR1 and CDR2 sequences are KGHSH and LQKENI.

This chain links TRBV6-6 with TRBJ2-7; D is unresolved. Per germline, CDR1 MNHNY and CDR2 SVGAGI (reference sequence). CDR3 length equals 12 residues. V gave up 8 bases and J gave up 2 bases, with 10 bases separating them. CDR3 residues: CASGHSTYEQYF. Written as DNA, the CDR3 is TGTGCCAGCGGGCACAGCACCTACGAGCAGTACTTC.

This clone is a singleton in its sample. The CDR3 sequence is CASSRGPGGGQETQYF. CDR3 nucleotides: TGCGCCAGCAGCCGCGGCCCGGGGGGGGGCCAAGAGACCCAGTACTTC. The chain is built from TRBV5-1 and TRBJ2-5, with 8 bases fitting TRBD2. Germline CDR1 reads SGHRS; CDR2 reads YFSETQ. The junction had 9 bases not matched to a gene; V was cut back by 4 bases and J by 1 base. The CDR3 extends over 16 amino acids.

V usage is TRBV19 and J usage is TRBJ1-1; 8 nucleotides agree with TRBD1. The CDR3 extends over 15 amino acids. Per the germline V gene, CDR1 is LNHDA and CDR2 is SQIVND (reference sequence). Trimming took 2 bases from V and 0 from J; bases not matched to a gene: 2. CDR3 sequence reads: CASSISTGVNTEAFF. Here the CDR3 DNA reads TGTGCCAGTAGTATATCGACAGGGGTGAACACTGAAGCTTTCTTT.

V gene TRBV3-1 (or the pseudogene TRBV3-2) combines with J gene TRBJ2-2; the D gene could be TRBD1 or TRBD2 (5 bases each). Looked up from germline, CDR1 is LGHDT and CDR2 is YNNKEL (reference sequence). The V end lost 1 base, the J end lost 5 bases, and 14 bases lay between the germline ends. There are 16 residues in the CDR3. The CDR3 loop is CASSQAQGVATGELFF. The CDR3 DNA is TGTGCCAGCAGCCAAGCCCAGGGAGTGGCAACCGGGGAGCTGTTTTTT.

Comments on this clone: Other DNA sequences in the same sample also yield this CDR3. The gene calls are TRBV7-3 and TRBJ1-1; D is possibly TRBD1 (5 bases). Trimming left V 2 bases short and J 1 base short, with 8 bases between. Germline CDR1 and CDR2: SGHTA and FQGTGA. CDR3 length: 14 residues. The CDR3 region has the DNA TGTGCCAGCAGCTTAGGGCAGGGGAACACTGAAGCTTTCTTT. It codes for CASSLGQGNTEAFF.

V and J are TRBV28 and TRBJ1-4; D gene ambiguous. CDR3 length equals 16 residues. The germline gives CDR1 MDHEN, CDR2 SYDVKM. V was trimmed by 6 bases and J by 7 bases, leaving 21 bases between them. In nucleotides, the CDR3 is TGTGCCAGCAGGCCTAGGACCCGGCAGGAGGGTGAAAAACTGTTTTTT. Its protein is CASRPRTRQEGEKLFF.